Listed below are T cell receptor beta chains from one sample, sequenced in a study of blood T cell repertoires in COVID-19. Assay: immunoSEQ multiplex PCR; the TCRdb copy retains only in-frame clones and omits some. The table shows about 220,000 clones, with approximately 86% occurring only once. Sequenced input: peripheral blood. All receptors derive from a woman aged 25 to 39 who had recovered from COVID-19. Each CDR3 is given with its conserved first and last residue. The order of the fields is clone size, D gene, J gene, V gene, CDR3 protein, CDR3 DNA. D genes are given only for firm matches. Size is omitted from some rows. Given values are once, few, many or a class for expanded clones.

NA,TRBD1,TRBJ2-1,TRBV5-1,CASSPPGQGVGEQFF,TGCGCCAGCAGCCCTCCGGGACAGGGGGTAGGTGAGCAGTTCTTC
NA,NA,TRBJ2-3,TRBV5-1,CASSSRLSGVLVDTQYF,TGCGCCAGCAGCTCCCGACTGTCGGGGGTTTTGGTGGATACGCAGTATTTT
NA,TRBD2,TRBJ2-7,TRBV3-1/TRBV3-2,CASSFRRGVSYEQYF,TGTGCCAGCAGCTTCCGCCGGGGGGTCTCCTACGAGCAGTACTTC
NA,TRBD2,TRBJ2-1,TRBV5-1,CASSSTSGGNEQFF,TGCGCCAGCAGCAGTACTAGCGGAGGAAATGAGCAGTTCTTC
NA,TRBD1,TRBJ2-5,TRBV3-1/TRBV3-2,CASSPPGQQETQYF,TGTGCCAGCAGCCCACCGGGACAGCAAGAGACCCAGTACTTC
few,TRBD1,TRBJ2-3,TRBV7-9,CASSFGTGVTDTQYF,TGTGCCAGCAGCTTCGGAACAGGGGTCACAGATACGCAGTATTTT
NA,NA,TRBJ2-6,TRBV23-1,CASRVSEQGGGANVLTF,TGCGCCAGCAGGGTCTCCGAGCAGGGTGGTGGGGCCAACGTCCTGACTTTC
NA,NA,TRBJ2-3,TRBV12-5,CAGYLGDTQYF,TGTGCTGGATACCTAGGAGATACGCAGTATTTT
few,NA,TRBJ1-3,TRBV9,CATGGSGNTIYF,TGTGCCACCGGGGGGTCAGGAAACACCATATATTTT
once,NA,TRBJ2-2,TRBV2,CASTQEGSGELFF,TGTGCCAGCACCCAGGAAGGTTCCGGGGAGCTGTTTTTT
NA,TRBD1,TRBJ1-2,TRBV10-3,CAISARQGNGYTF,TGTGCCATCAGTGCCCGACAGGGGAATGGCTACACCTTC
few,TRBD2,TRBJ2-7,TRBV11-2,CASSSPDRPGGAGWYEQYF,TGTGCCAGCAGCTCGCCAGACCGCCCCGGGGGGGCCGGGTGGTACGAGCAGTACTTC
NA,TRBD1,TRBJ1-2,TRBV19,CASSMGQVGYGGYTF,TGTGCCAGTAGTATGGGACAGGTCGGATATGGAGGCTACACCTTC
NA,NA,TRBJ2-5,TRBV12-5,CACLRGGGTQETQYF,TGTGCTTGCCTCCGGGGAGGAGGGACCCAAGAGACCCAGTACTTC
NA,NA,TRBJ1-1,TRBV6-5,CASDPMRGFSEAFF,TGTGCCAGCGATCCCATGCGGGGTTTCTCTGAAGCTTTCTTT
NA,NA,TRBJ1-1,TRBV23-1,CASSQCWGVFMPEAFF,TGCGCCAGCAGTCAATGCTGGGGAGTTTTTATGCCTGAAGCTTTCTTT
NA,NA,TRBJ1-6,TRBV9,CASSVGGRLESPLHF,TGTGCCAGCAGCGTAGGGGGCAGATTGGAGTCACCCCTCCACTTT
NA,TRBD1,TRBJ2-7,TRBV11-1,CASSLVRTGVYEQYF,TGTGCCAGCAGCTTAGTCAGGACAGGGGTCTACGAGCAGTACTTC
NA,NA,TRBJ2-1,TRBV7-2,CASSLRGWNEQFF,TGTGCCAGCAGCTTACGGGGTTGGAATGAGCAGTTCTTC
NA,TRBD2,TRBJ2-3,TRBV6-2/TRBV6-3,CASSYPSGGLGDTQYF,TGTGCCAGCAGTTACCCTAGCGGGGGGCTCGGGGATACGCAGTATTTT
NA,TRBD2,TRBJ2-3,TRBV7-2,CASSARLAGAAIDTQYF,TGTGCCAGCAGCGCTAGACTAGCGGGGGCCGCGATAGATACGCAGTATTTT
NA,NA,TRBJ1-1,TRBV21-1,CASRTGQGSLPMNTEAFF,TGTGCCAGCAGAACCGGACAGGGATCTCTCCCCATGAACACTGAAGCTTTCTTT
NA,NA,TRBJ1-5,TRBV27,CASSRYAEGRGGGNQPQHF,TGTGCCAGCAGCCGATACGCCGAGGGACGGGGAGGAGGCAATCAGCCCCAGCATTTT
NA,TRBD1,TRBJ1-2,TRBV3-1/TRBV3-2,CASSPFAGGDGYTF,TGTGCCAGCAGCCCATTTGCAGGGGGCGATGGCTACACCTTC
NA,NA,TRBJ2-3,TRBV27,CASSLLRTDTQYF,TGTGCCAGCAGTTTACTTCGCACAGATACGCAGTATTTT
NA,NA,TRBJ2-7,TRBV4-1,CASSQEGDLQFYEQYF,TGCGCCAGCAGCCAAGAGGGCGACCTTCAGTTTTACGAGCAGTACTTC
NA,NA,TRBJ2-5,TRBV9,CASSVVGHPQETQYF,TGTGCCAGCAGCGTAGTGGGGCACCCCCAAGAGACCCAGTACTTC
NA,TRBD1,TRBJ2-7,TRBV19,CASSPGGASYEQYF,TGTGCCAGTAGTCCAGGGGGCGCCTCCTACGAGCAGTACTTC
NA,TRBD2,TRBJ2-1,TRBV4-1,CASSQDTGGTSGHNEQFF,TGCGCCAGCAGCCAAGATACGGGCGGGACTAGCGGGCACAATGAGCAGTTCTTC
NA,TRBD2,TRBJ2-4,TRBV28,CASSLGRGSGRNIQYF,TGTGCCAGCAGTTTAGGGCGGGGGTCGGGTCGGAACATTCAGTACTTC
NA,NA,TRBJ2-3,TRBV18,CASSRRGGQPSSTDTQYF,TGTGCCAGCTCACGGCGTGGGGGCCAACCTTCTAGCACAGATACGCAGTATTTT
once,NA,TRBJ2-1,TRBV28,CASSAEGEQFF,TGTGCCAGCAGTGCCGAGGGTGAGCAGTTCTTC
NA,TRBD1,TRBJ2-6,TRBV7-9,CASSFGQGNGANVLTF,TGTGCCAGCAGCTTCGGACAGGGGAATGGGGCCAACGTCCTGACTTTC
NA,TRBD2,TRBJ2-5,TRBV9,CASSGGTSQETQYF,TGTGCCAGCAGCGGAGGGACTAGCCAAGAGACCCAGTACTTC
NA,NA,TRBJ1-2,TRBV19,CASRRNEDYGYTF,TGTGCCAGTCGACGCAATGAGGACTATGGCTACACCTTC
NA,TRBD1,TRBJ1-6,TRBV18,CASSPMTGENSPLHF,TGTGCCAGCTCACCCATGACAGGGGAAAATTCACCCCTCCACTTT
NA,TRBD2,TRBJ2-5,TRBV5-1,CASSLRSGASETQYF,TGCGCCAGCAGCTTGCGTAGCGGGGCCTCGGAGACCCAGTACTTC
NA,TRBD1,TRBJ1-5,TRBV18,CASSPQQGALHQPQHF,TGTGCCAGCTCACCACAGCAGGGGGCGTTACATCAGCCCCAGCATTTT
once,NA,TRBJ2-1,TRBV19,CASSISYNEQFF,TGTGCCAGTAGTATATCTTACAATGAGCAGTTCTTC
NA,NA,TRBJ1-2,TRBV10-3,CASRDNYDGYTF,TGTGCCAGCCGGGACAATTACGATGGCTACACCTTC
NA,TRBD2,TRBJ2-2,TRBV13,CASSLRGLGNTGELFF,TGTGCCAGCAGCTTACGGGGACTAGGGAACACCGGGGAGCTGTTTTTT
NA,TRBD1,TRBJ1-1,TRBV19,CASSPLDRGTEAFF,TGTGCCAGTAGCCCCCTCGACAGGGGCACTGAAGCTTTCTTT
NA,NA,TRBJ1-3,TRBV3-1/TRBV3-2,CASSPGYGSGNTIYF,TGTGCCAGCAGCCCAGGGTATGGGTCTGGAAACACCATATATTTT
NA,NA,TRBJ1-2,TRBV9,CASSVAELGGDGYTF,TGTGCCAGCAGCGTAGCTGAATTAGGGGGAGATGGCTACACCTTC
NA,NA,TRBJ2-5,TRBV24-1,CATSDTRQAQETQYF,TGTGCCACCAGTGATACCAGACAGGCTCAAGAGACCCAGTACTTC
few,TRBD2,TRBJ2-3,TRBV7-3,CASSDGSGGAYRTDTQYF,TGTGCCAGCAGTGATGGTAGCGGGGGGGCCTATAGGACAGATACGCAGTATTTT
NA,NA,TRBJ1-2,TRBV12-3/TRBV12-4,CASSSLRGNGYTF,TGTGCCAGCAGTTCTTTGAGAGGGAATGGCTACACCTTC
NA,TRBD1,TRBJ2-1,TRBV27,CASSVGTGGGNEQFF,TGTGCCAGCAGTGTAGGGACAGGGGGGGGCAATGAGCAGTTCTTC
NA,TRBD1,TRBJ1-1,TRBV7-2,CASKRTGSGTTEAFF,TGTGCCAGCAAGAGGACAGGGTCGGGGACCACTGAAGCTTTCTTT
once,TRBD2,TRBJ2-1,TRBV10-3,CAISERSGGTNEQFF,TGTGCCATCAGTGAACGAAGCGGGGGAACGAATGAGCAGTTCTTC
NA,NA,TRBJ2-5,TRBV5-1,CASSLLGGRETQYF,TGCGCCAGCAGCTTGTTGGGCGGGCGTGAGACCCAGTACTTC
NA,TRBD1,TRBJ1-2,TRBV7-9,CASSPRQGANYGYTF,TGTGCCAGCAGCCCCCGACAGGGGGCTAACTATGGCTACACCTTC
NA,TRBD1,TRBJ1-5,TRBV7-9,CASSLYLGTGHHGNQPQHF,TGTGCCAGCAGCTTATATCTGGGGACAGGGCATCATGGCAATCAGCCCCAGCATTTT
NA,TRBD1,TRBJ1-2,TRBV6-1,CASSEALGQYGYTF,TGTGCCAGCAGTGAAGCTTTGGGACAGTATGGCTACACCTTC